This T cell receptor (beta chain) was profiled in a study of blood T cell repertoires in COVID-19 (TCRdb year 2020). The study in broad terms: Samples covering the acute and convalescent phases of COVID-19 were provided by collaborators in the United States, Italy and Spain. The prospective study material was composed of cDNA or gDNA derived from T cells, B-cell-depleted T cells, or PBMCs. Deeply sampled blood TCRbeta repertoires from subjects exposed to, actively infected with, or recovered from COVID-19 were included in the dataset. The repertoires were made available in a free public database intended to serve as a resource for research on the immune response to SARS-CoV-2. The samples were drawn from two sources: the first 160 participants of the ongoing ImmuneRACE study, and 950 to 1,500 subjects contributed by 6 global collaborators. A de-identified subject ID, COVID-19 status, age in years and sex were almost always included in the sample metadata. Where HLA class I and class II types were available, the types were taken from metadata supplied by the sample provider, not from assay-based typing. Results the study describes overall, beyond this receptor: Clinical and demographic metadata were provided uncurated, with the amount varying by source and participant.

Concerning this clone: The antigen it recognizes is unknown. No base quality values were provided; no much bigger clone lies one nucleotide off.

TCRbeta CDR3 regions were amplified from genomic DNA using the immunoSEQ Assay, a bias-controlled multiplex PCR. Per the authors' processing: The number of nucleated cells in each sample was estimated by amplification of reference gene primers within the assay. Sequence reads were collapsed and filtered to measure the absolute abundance of every unique TCRbeta CDR3 rearrangement. For each sample, productive Simpson clonality was calculated as the square root of Simpson's diversity index over productive rearrangements. Held by TCRdb, this immuneACCESS table contains in-frame sequences only and omits some clones. Under half of the omission traces to an unresolved V gene where checked; the cause of the rest is unknown. V, J and clone size reflect that table, while D and trimming were determined from the DNA. The sample table records roughly 53,000 clones; under 85% of these occur just once. More than 13% of the sample goes to the ten largest clones.

Collaborating institutions collected whole blood in K2EDTA tubes following their own protocols. For TCRbeta analysis, collaborators shipped samples as frozen whole blood, isolated PBMCs, or DNA extracted from either of those sample types. Looking up the germline V gene (reference sequence) yields CDR1 GTSNPN and CDR2 SVGIG. From its cysteine to its phenylalanine, the CDR3 spans 15 amino acids. Solely the CDR3 DNA is kept, with 45 bases framed from the first base. The V end gives up 0 bases and the J end 6 bases, leaving 6 bases in the junction not matched to a gene. Sequencing was performed on peripheral blood. This TCR came from a human donor in a cohort sampled during active COVID-19. In this chain, TRBV30 is recombined with TRBJ2-7; 12 junctional bases match TRBD1. The DNA sequence is TGTGCCTGGAGTGTACTTGGGGACAGGGGGCTCGAGCAGTACTTC. Protein translation: CAWSVLGDRGLEQYF.